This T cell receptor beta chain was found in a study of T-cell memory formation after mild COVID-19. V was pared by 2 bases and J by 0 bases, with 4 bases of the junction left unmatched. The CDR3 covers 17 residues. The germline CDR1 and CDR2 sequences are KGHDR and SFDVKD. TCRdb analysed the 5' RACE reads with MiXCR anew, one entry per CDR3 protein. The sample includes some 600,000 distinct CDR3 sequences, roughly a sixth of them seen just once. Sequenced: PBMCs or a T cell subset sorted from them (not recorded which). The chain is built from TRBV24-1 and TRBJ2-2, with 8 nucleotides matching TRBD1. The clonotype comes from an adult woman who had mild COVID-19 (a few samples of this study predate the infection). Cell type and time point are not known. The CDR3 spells CATSDWGTGSNTGELFF. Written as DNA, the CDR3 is TGTGCCACCAGTGATTGGGGGACAGGATCGAACACCGGGGAGCTGTTTTTT.